The 18 T cell receptor beta chains below all came from one sample that was sequenced in a study of beta chain features in type 1 diabetes. The entirety of the isolated RNA underwent reverse transcription, so expressed TCRB transcripts were sequenced. Repertoires were generated with immunoSEQ multiplex PCR, while TCRdb's copy carries only in-frame clones and drops some. The sample lists around 430,000 clones, 30% occurring once. Sequenced: naive CD4+ T cells from blood. These receptors all come from a man aged 18 to 30 in good health.

This clone occurred a few times. V gene TRBV30 combines with J gene TRBJ2-7; 10 bases align to TRBD1. The germline gives CDR1 GTSNPN, CDR2 SVGIG (reference sequence). Trimming cost V 2 bases and J 3 bases; bases outside gene matches: 7. This CDR3 is 15 amino acids long. CDR3 in DNA: TGTGCCTGGAGTCCGAGGGACAGGGGCTTCTACGAGCAGTACTTC. Encoded protein: CAWSPRDRGFYEQYF.

A word on this clone: Other DNA sequences from this sample encode an identical CDR3 as well. The chain is built from TRBV30 and TRBJ1-2, with a possible D match to TRBD1 (6 bases). Per germline, CDR1 GTSNPN and CDR2 SVGIG (reference sequence). V was trimmed by 1 base and J by 5 bases, leaving 8 bases between them. The CDR3 extends over 12 amino acids. The CDR3, as DNA: TGTGCCTGGAGTGGGCAGGGGTATGGCTACACCTTC. It yields the protein CAWSGQGYGYTF.

This clone was detected only once. The chain recombines TRBV11-2 with TRBJ2-3; 7 positions match TRBD2. The germline CDR1 and CDR2 sequences are SGHAT and FQNNGV. The CDR3 has 15 amino acids. With 8 bases clipped from V and 2 bases from J, the junction kept 10 bases outside the gene matches. The CDR3: CASSFRGTTTDTQYF. The CDR3 DNA sequence: TGTGCCAGCTCCTTCAGAGGGACTACCACAGATACGCAGTATTTT.

This clone turned up a few times. V usage is TRBV7-3 and J usage is TRBJ2-3; 8 nucleotides line up with TRBD1. CDR3 length: 13 amino acids. CDR1 is SGHTA and CDR2 is FQGTGA in the germline V gene. Trimming cost V 6 bases and J 6 bases; bases outside gene matches: 5. Here the CDR3 reads CASSGQGADTQYF. The CDR3 DNA reads TGTGCCAGCAGTGGCCAGGGGGCGGATACGCAGTATTTT. Full variable domain (missing parts from reference TRBV7-3 and TRBJ2-3): GAGVSQTPSNKVTEKGKYVELRCDPISGHTALYWYRQSLGQGPEFLIYFQGTGAADDSGLPNDRFFAVRPEGSVSTLKIQRTERGDSAVYLCASSGQGADTQYFGPGTRLTVL.

The rearrangement uses TRBV4-3 and TRBJ2-3, with D possibly being TRBD1 (5 bases). Trimming cost V 2 bases and J 4 bases, with 13 bases left between them. This CDR3 region has 15 residues. Germline V gene data show CDR1 as LGHNA and CDR2 as YSLEER. The CDR3: CASSQLAQGADTQYF. For the CDR3, the DNA is TGCGCCAGCAGCCAATTAGCCCAGGGCGCAGATACGCAGTATTTT.

This clone was seen a few times. The rearrangement joins TRBV29-1 to TRBJ2-1, with 12 bases lining up with TRBD2. CDR3 size: 16 residues. The V gene end was trimmed by 6 bases and the J gene end by 0 bases; junction bases not matched to a gene: 6. The germline V gene has CDR1 SQVTM and CDR2 ANQGSEA. Here the CDR3 reads CSVAGLAGISYNEQFF. The CDR3 DNA is TGCAGCGTGGCGGGACTAGCGGGTATCTCCTACAATGAGCAGTTCTTC.

The chain joins TRBV19 to TRBJ2-1, with 9 bases identical to TRBD1. The CDR3 runs to 14 residues. Unmatched junction bases numbered 2, after V lost 1 base and J lost 7 bases. The germline V gene has CDR1 LNHDA and CDR2 SQIVND (reference sequence). CDR3 nucleotide sequence: TGTGCCAGTAGTATAGTAGGACAGGGGAATGAGCAGTTCTTC. Its translation: CASSIVGQGNEQFF.

The chain combines TRBV30 with TRBJ1-3; D is unclear. Germline V gene data show CDR1 as GTSNPN and CDR2 as SVGIG (reference sequence). V was cut by 7 bases and J by 0 bases, with 10 bases left in between. The CDR3 loop spans 13 amino acids. Here the CDR3 reads CASALSSGNTIYF. DNA for the CDR3: TGTGCCTCTGCACTCAGCTCTGGAAACACCATATATTTT.

This rearrangement joins TRBV11-3 to TRBJ2-7; 8 bases are shared with TRBD1. CDR1 and CDR2 from the germline V gene are SGHNT and YENEEA. V shed 4 bases and J 7 bases; nucleotides not matched to a gene: 3. The CDR3 consists of 12 residues. The CDR3 coding sequence is TGTGCCAGCAGCTCGGACAGGGTAGAGCAGTACTTC. Translation: CASSSDRVEQYF.

This sequence joins TRBV5-6 and TRBJ1-2; D call uncertain. The CDR3 is 14 residues long. Per the germline V gene, CDR1 is SGHDT and CDR2 is YYEEEE. V was clipped by 4 bases and J by 2 bases, with 12 bases between them. The CDR3 nucleotides read TGTGCCAGCAGCCGTCAGGTGGGAAACTATGGCTACACCTTC. It codes for CASSRQVGNYGYTF.

CDR3 amino acids: CASSGSAGEETQYF. CDR3 nucleotide sequence: TGCGCCAGCAGCGGCTCGGCTGGGGAAGAGACCCAGTACTTC. The rearrangement uses TRBV5-1 and TRBJ2-5; D is undetermined. This CDR3 comprises 14 residues. Germline CDR1 is SGHRS and CDR2 is YFSETQ. Trimming shortened V by 4 bases and J by 3 bases, and 13 bases separated the two germline ends.

In its sample, this clone was seen a few times. Other DNA sequences in this sample translate to the same CDR3. The chain recombines TRBV11-2 with TRBJ2-7, with unresolved D. This CDR3 is built from 11 residues. Germline assignment: CDR1 SGHAT and CDR2 FQNNGV. Between the trimmed V and J ends, which lost 1 base and 6 bases, there was a span of 4 bases. The CDR3 sequence is CASSLGSEQYF. The CDR3, as DNA: TGTGCCAGCAGCTTAGGATCCGAGCAGTACTTC.

In its sample, this clone was seen a few times. The V and J genes are TRBV7-9 and TRBJ2-7; the D gene is possibly TRBD2 (6 bases). Germline V lookup: CDR1 SEHNR, CDR2 FQNEAQ (reference sequence). Trimming took 5 bases from V and 1 from J, leaving 12 bases between them. The CDR3 runs to 14 residues. The CDR3 nucleotides are TGTGCCAGCAGCACCACTGGAGGGTCCTACGAGCAGTACTTC. Its protein product is CASSTTGGSYEQYF.

The chain joins TRBV11-2 to TRBJ1-2; TRBD1 might be the D (6 bases). V was trimmed by 4 bases and J by 5 bases, leaving 20 bases between them. This CDR3 spans 16 amino acids. CDR1 SGHAT and CDR2 FQNNGV come from the germline V gene. The CDR3 loop is CASSSQTTGHRYGYTF. Here the CDR3 DNA reads TGTGCCAGCAGCTCACAAACGACGGGACACCGGTATGGCTACACCTTC.

This clone was seen only a few times. Other DNA sequences in this specimen translate into the identical CDR3. This chain links TRBV7-9 with TRBJ2-7, with D uncertain. V lost 1 base, J lost 6 bases, and 4 bases lay in between. Per the germline V gene, CDR1 is SEHNR and CDR2 is FQNEAQ (reference sequence). The CDR3 is made up of 11 amino acids. In DNA, the CDR3 is TGTGCCAGCAGCTTAGTCTCCGAGCAGTACTTC. Protein: CASSLVSEQYF.

The chain uses TRBV28 and TRBJ2-7, with D perhaps TRBD2 (6 bases). CDR3 length: 16 amino acids. The V end lost 4 bases, the J end lost 4 bases, and 20 bases lay between the germline ends. Germline V gene sequence: CDR1 MDHEN, CDR2 SYDVKM. The CDR3 reads CASSSPSTAGLYEQYF. The DNA of the CDR3 is TGTGCCAGCAGTTCCCCCTCTACCGCGGGACTTTACGAGCAGTACTTC.

The V call is TRBV6-5, the J call TRBJ1-1; perhaps TRBD1 as D (6 bases). Germline V gene lookup returns CDR1 MNHEY and CDR2 SVGAGI. The CDR3 length is 14 residues. Trimming pared 5 bases from V and 6 bases from J, leaving 16 bases between. DNA for the CDR3: TGTGCCAGCAGTCCACAGGGTATCGGGGCTGAAGCTTTCTTT. Translation: CASSPQGIGAEAFF.

The chain employs TRBV5-6 and TRBJ2-1, with D perhaps matching TRBD2 (6 bases). There are 12 residues in the CDR3. Trimming shortened V by 1 base and J by 10 bases, and 9 bases separated the two germline ends. Germline assignment: CDR1 SGHDT and CDR2 YYEEEE. CDR3 in amino acids: CASSLPEGEQFF. Here the CDR3 DNA reads TGTGCCAGCAGCTTGCCGGAGGGGGAGCAGTTCTTC.